What follows are 32 T cell receptor beta chains derived from one specimen sequenced in a study of beta chain features in type 1 diabetes. What was sequenced were expressed TCRB transcripts, since all of the isolated RNA had been reverse transcribed. Sequencing was performed with immunoSEQ multiplex PCR; in TCRdb, only in-frame clones are kept and a portion is missing. Seen here are a few hundred thousand clones, roughly 11% observed once, and the top ten hold approximately 1.5%. Sequenced material: central memory CD4+ T cells from blood. The receptors were sampled from a man aged 18 to 35 in good health.

A few counts support this clone. The rearrangement joins TRBV5-6 to TRBJ2-5, with D tentatively TRBD1 (5 bases). Per the germline V gene, CDR1 is SGHDT and CDR2 is YYEEEE. The CDR3 is 14 residues long. V lost 1 base to trimming and J lost 5 bases, with 12 bases between them. CDR3 sequence (DNA): TGTGCCAGCAGCTTGAGTCAGGGCTTGGAGACCCAGTACTTC. As protein: CASSLSQGLETQYF.

The chain is built from TRBV4-3 and TRBJ1-2; D is unresolved. This CDR3 has 14 amino acids. Trimming removed 3 bases from V and 9 bases from J, with 17 bases in between. Germline V gene sequence: CDR1 LGHNA, CDR2 YSLEER. The CDR3 here is CASSHGVLRASYTF. CDR3 sequence (DNA): TGCGCCAGCAGCCATGGGGTCCTAAGAGCAAGCTACACCTTC.

The CDR3 sequence is CAWTKTGTKNIQYF. The DNA of the CDR3 is TGTGCCTGGACCAAGACCGGAACCAAAAACATTCAGTACTTC. This rearrangement joins TRBV30 to TRBJ2-4; D is unresolved. V lost 4 bases to trimming and J lost 2 bases, with 12 bases between them. This CDR3 comprises 14 residues. CDR1 and CDR2 (germline): GTSNPN, SVGIG (reference sequence). Together with reference TRBV30 and TRBJ2-4, the CDR3 gives the full variable domain: SQTIHQWPATLVQPVGSPLSLECTVEGTSNPNLYWYRQAAGRGLQLLFYSVGIGQISSEVPQNLSASRPQDRQFILSSKKLLLSDSGFYLCAWTKTGTKNIQYFGAGTRLSVL.

This clone was observed a few times. This chain links TRBV7-9 with TRBJ2-1; tentative D call: TRBD1 (6 bases). This CDR3 has 13 amino acids. The V gene lost 5 bases and the J gene lost 6 bases, with 11 bases spanning the gap. CDR1 and CDR2 from the germline V gene are SEHNR and FQNEAQ (reference sequence). CDR3 nucleotide sequence: TGTGCCAGCAGCCCCCGGACAGTCAATGAGCAGTTCTTC. Its translation: CASSPRTVNEQFF.

The gene calls are TRBV2 and TRBJ2-6; 7 bases line up with TRBD2. Germline lookup yields CDR1 SNHLY and CDR2 FYNNEI. V lost 5 bases and J lost 0; bases outside the gene matches: 4. The CDR3 contains 16 residues. The CDR3 spells CASSFTGGSGANVLTF. In nucleotides, the CDR3 is TGTGCCAGCAGTTTTACGGGGGGCTCTGGGGCCAACGTCCTGACTTTC.

About this clone: The sample has other DNA sequences that encode this CDR3 too. The rearrangement uses TRBV7-2 and TRBJ2-3, with D maybe TRBD2 (5 bases). Germline assignment: CDR1 SGHTA and CDR2 FQGNSA. The CDR3 loop spans 15 amino acids. V was shortened by 1 base and J by 2 bases, with 10 bases between the two germline ends. CDR3 in amino acids: CASSLGGRATDTQYF. CDR3 bases: TGTGCCAGCAGCTTAGGCGGGCGAGCCACAGATACGCAGTATTTT.

This clone was recorded a few times. The gene calls are TRBV27 and TRBJ2-5; possible D gene TRBD1, 5 bases. The J call may be faulty, since TRBJ2-7 better matches the DNA end. Germline-derived CDR1 and CDR2 are MNHEY and SMNVEV (reference sequence). The CDR3 runs 14 residues. In DNA, the CDR3 is TGTGCCAGCAGTTTCAACAGGCAATCCTACGAGCAGTACTTC. Translation gives CASSFNRQSYEQYF.

This clone was counted ten times or more. This chain joins TRBV18 and TRBJ2-1, with D tentatively TRBD1 (5 bases). CDR1 is KGHSH, CDR2 LQKENI, per germline. V lost 0 bases to trimming and J lost 5 bases, with 14 bases between them. This CDR3 is built from 16 residues. The CDR3 region is CASSPPGSGPDNEQFF. The CDR3 DNA sequence: TGTGCCAGCTCACCACCGGGCTCAGGGCCAGACAATGAGCAGTTCTTC.

As regards this clone: The sample has other DNA sequences that encode this CDR3 too. The chain carries TRBV7-9 and TRBJ2-5, with D unclear. Germline CDR1 reads SEHNR; CDR2 reads FQNEAQ (reference sequence). With 3 bases removed from V and 2 bases from J, the gap between germline ends came to 7 bases. The CDR3 has 13 amino acids. Here the CDR3 reads CASSFSLQETQYF. CDR3 bases: TGTGCCAGCAGCTTCAGCCTTCAAGAGACCCAGTACTTC.

In its sample, this clone was seen a few times. This chain joins TRBV4-2 and TRBJ2-7, with 9 bases lining up with TRBD2. CDR1 LGHNA and CDR2 YNFKEQ come from the germline V gene. This CDR3 region has 17 residues. The V gene end was trimmed by 1 base and the J gene end by 1 base; junction bases not matched to a gene: 8. Here the CDR3 reads CASSQVKAGGSSYEQYF. CDR3 DNA sequence: TGTGCCAGCAGCCAAGTCAAAGCGGGAGGCTCATCCTACGAGCAGTACTTC.

A few counts support this clone. The rearrangement uses TRBV7-3 and TRBJ2-1, with 9 bases fitting TRBD1. Losses at the gene ends were 1 base for V and 2 bases for J; bases not matched to a gene: 0. The germline gives CDR1 SGHTA, CDR2 FQGTGA. This CDR3 has 15 residues. This CDR3 reads CASSLRQGAYNEQFF. The CDR3 DNA follows: TGTGCCAGCAGCTTAAGACAGGGGGCCTACAATGAGCAGTTCTTC.

The J gene is TRBJ2-3, the V gene TRBV11-2; D call uncertain. The germline V gene encodes CDR1 SGHAT and CDR2 FQNNGV. V lost 3 bases to trimming and J lost 6 bases, with 7 bases between them. The CDR3 has 12 residues. The CDR3 sequence: CASSFSVDTQYF. DNA for the CDR3: TGTGCCAGCAGCTTCAGTGTGGATACGCAGTATTTT.

The V and J genes are TRBV7-2 and TRBJ2-1; 12 bases line up with TRBD2. The CDR3 is 16 residues long. Losses at the gene ends were 2 bases for V and 6 bases for J; bases not matched to a gene: 5. The germline V gene encodes CDR1 SGHTA and CDR2 FQGNSA. The chain's CDR3 is CASSLPSGRASNEQFF. The CDR3 nucleotides read TGTGCCAGCAGCTTACCTAGCGGGAGGGCCTCCAATGAGCAGTTCTTC.

The J gene is TRBJ1-5, the V gene TRBV28; no clear D gene. The germline V gene has CDR1 MDHEN and CDR2 SYDVKM. The ends were cut back, 9 bases at V and 0 bases at J, with 12 bases in the middle. The CDR3 has 14 residues. In nucleotides, the CDR3 is TGTGCCAGTCTCCAGGATTATAGCAATCAGCCCCAGCATTTT. This sequence encodes CASLQDYSNQPQHF.

This rearrangement joins TRBV7-8 to TRBJ2-5; TRBD2 is a possible D gene (7 bases). The CDR3 runs to 16 residues. CDR1 is SGHVS, CDR2 FQNEAQ, per germline. Trimming cost V 6 bases and J 2 bases, with 19 bases left between them. CDR3 coding DNA: TGTGCCAGCAGACGAACGAGGGGGGGTTTACAAGAGACCCAGTACTTC. It yields the protein CASRRTRGGLQETQYF.

The count of this clone is one. The rearrangement uses TRBV9 and TRBJ2-1; D gene uncertain. This CDR3 contains 14 residues. Germline assignment: CDR1 SGDLS and CDR2 YYNGEE. V shed 7 bases and J shed 0 bases, with 11 bases lying between them. Written as DNA, the CDR3 is TGTGCCAGCTCGTACTCCCGCTCCTACAATGAGCAGTTCTTC. Encoded protein: CASSYSRSYNEQFF.

Only a few counts were recorded for this clone. V and J are TRBV11-2 and TRBJ1-3; D is unclear. V lost 8 bases, J lost 0 bases, and 8 bases lay in between. The CDR3 runs to 13 residues. CDR1 is SGHAT and CDR2 is FQNNGV in the germline V gene. The CDR3 reads CASGRLSGNTIYF. CDR3 in DNA: TGTGCCAGCGGGAGGCTCTCTGGAAACACCATATATTTT.

The rearrangement links TRBV7-2 to TRBJ2-7, with TRBD2 identical over 10 bases. The V gene end was trimmed by 5 bases and the J gene end by 3 bases; junction bases not matched to a gene: 10. This CDR3 spans 16 amino acids. Germline CDR1 and CDR2: SGHTA and FQGNSA. CDR3 sequence reads: CASSRGTSEWRYEQYF. In nucleotides, the CDR3 is TGTGCCAGCAGCCGAGGGACTAGCGAATGGCGCTACGAGCAGTACTTC.

This chain joins TRBV27 and TRBJ2-7; D not resolved. Germline V gene lookup returns CDR1 MNHEY and CDR2 SMNVEV (reference sequence). This CDR3 is built from 17 residues. Deletions cut 0 bases from V and 0 bases from J, with 15 bases between. DNA for the CDR3: TGTGCCAGCAGTTTATCGCACAGCCTTTCCAGCTCCTACGAGCAGTACTTC. Protein: CASSLSHSLSSSYEQYF.

The chain joins TRBV19 to TRBJ1-3, with 7 nucleotides matching TRBD1. Losses at the gene ends were 6 bases for V and 4 bases for J; bases not matched to a gene: 12. This CDR3 is built from 16 residues. In germline, CDR1 is LNHDA, CDR2 SQIVND (reference sequence). The chain's CDR3 is CASSSPYRGAGNTIYF. The CDR3 DNA is TGTGCCAGTAGCTCCCCGTACAGGGGCGCGGGAAACACCATATATTTT.

This clone has only a few counts. The chain recombines TRBV7-2 with TRBJ2-5; TRBD1 matches 7 bases. In germline, CDR1 is SGHTA, CDR2 FQGNSA. After removal of 5 bases from V and 1 base from J, the junction contained 1 base not matched to a gene. The CDR3 totals 13 residues. CDR3 sequence reads: CASSNRGQETQYF. The CDR3 region has the DNA TGTGCCAGCAGCAACAGGGGCCAAGAGACCCAGTACTTC. Full variable domain (remainder filled in from reference TRBV7-2 and TRBJ2-5): GAGVSQSPSNKVTEKGKDVELRCDPISGHTALYWYRQSLGQGLEFLIYFQGNSAPDKSGLPSDRFSAERTGGSVSTLTIQRTQQEDSAVYLCASSNRGQETQYFGPGTRLLVL.

The genes are TRBV30 and TRBJ1-5, with D unclear. V was shortened by 1 base and J by 0 bases, with 10 bases between the two germline ends. This CDR3 region has 15 residues. Looked up from germline, CDR1 is GTSNPN and CDR2 is SVGIG (reference sequence). As DNA, the CDR3 is TGTGCCTGGAGTGAGGGCGTCAGTAGCAATCAGCCCCAGCATTTT. It codes for CAWSEGVSSNQPQHF.

The rearrangement links TRBV2 to TRBJ2-3; D not resolved. The germline V gene encodes CDR1 SNHLY and CDR2 FYNNEI. The CDR3 is 12 amino acids. The V gene lost 6 bases and the J gene lost 7 bases, with 11 bases spanning the gap. This CDR3 is CASREWENTQYF. In nucleotides, the CDR3 is TGTGCCAGCAGAGAGTGGGAAAATACGCAGTATTTT.

This clone came up a few times. The CDR3 region has the DNA TGTGCCACCAGCAGATACTCGACTAGCGGGAGCTCCTACGAGCAGTACTTC. It encodes CATSRYSTSGSSYEQYF. The chain uses TRBV15 and TRBJ2-7, with 12 bases identical to TRBD2. CDR1 is LNHNV, CDR2 YYDKDF, per germline (reference sequence). After removal of 2 bases from V and 0 bases from J, the junction contained 5 bases not matched to a gene. The length of the CDR3 is 17 residues.

This sequence joins TRBV15 and TRBJ2-3, with 7 bases identical to TRBD2. Germline CDR1 and CDR2: LNHNV and YYDKDF (reference sequence). V lost 1 base to trimming and J lost 6 bases; unmatched junction nucleotides: 7. The CDR3 length is 15 residues. The CDR3 loop is CATSRGGGSQDTQYF. In DNA form, the CDR3 reads TGTGCCACCAGCAGAGGTGGCGGGAGTCAGGATACGCAGTATTTT.

This clone occurred a few times. CDR3 protein: CAWSVSLITDTQYF. In nucleotides, the CDR3 is TGTGCCTGGAGTGTATCCCTCATCACAGATACGCAGTATTTT. This chain joins TRBV30 and TRBJ2-3; D is uncertain. The ends were cut back, 0 bases at V and 2 bases at J, with 9 bases in the middle. This CDR3 spans 14 amino acids. CDR1 GTSNPN and CDR2 SVGIG come from the germline V gene (reference sequence). Complete variable domain (other parts from reference TRBV30 and TRBJ2-3): SQTIHQWPATLVQPVGSPLSLECTVEGTSNPNLYWYRQAAGRGLQLLFYSVGIGQISSEVPQNLSASRPQDRQFILSSKKLLLSDSGFYLCAWSVSLITDTQYFGPGTRLTVL.

The chain carries TRBV7-2 and TRBJ2-7; D remains unclear. CDR1 and CDR2 (germline): SGHTA, FQGNSA. This CDR3 region has 13 residues. V gave up 0 bases and J gave up 2 bases, with 5 bases separating them. The CDR3: CASSLAITYEQYF. The CDR3 region has the DNA TGTGCCAGCAGCTTAGCGATCACCTACGAGCAGTACTTC.

The chain is built from TRBV5-1 and TRBJ2-3; 12 bases match TRBD2. The length of the CDR3 is 17 residues. V dropped 0 bases and J dropped 0; count of bases not matched to a gene: 2. CDR1 and CDR2 from the germline V gene are SGHRS and YFSETQ. This CDR3 reads CASSLGLAGASTDTQYF. CDR3 nucleotides: TGCGCCAGCAGCTTGGGACTAGCGGGAGCCAGCACAGATACGCAGTATTTT.

The sample holds a few counts of this clone. The J gene is TRBJ2-2, the V gene TRBV4-3; D ambiguous. Germline assignment: CDR1 LGHNA and CDR2 YSLEER. V dropped 0 bases and J dropped 6 bases, with 11 bases sitting between them. The CDR3 spans 15 residues. In nucleotides, the CDR3 is TGCGCCAGCAGCCAAGAGCCAAGCAAGGCCGGGGAGCTGTTTTTT. It translates to CASSQEPSKAGELFF.

Details on this clone: This may be a read error: a much more frequent sequence differs by one nucleotide. The CDR3 DNA follows: TGTGCCAGCAGCTTAGTAAGGAACACTGAAGCTTTCTTT. Protein sequence: CASSLVRNTEAFF. The rearrangement links TRBV7-9 to TRBJ1-1; D not certain. V was cut by 1 base and J by 1 base, with 4 bases left in between. Germline CDR1 is SEHNR and CDR2 is FQNEAQ (reference sequence). This CDR3 is 13 amino acids long.

The V call is TRBV5-1, the J call TRBJ1-4; D gene ambiguous. Germline CDR1 reads SGHRS; CDR2 reads YFSETQ. With 1 base removed from V and 4 bases from J, the gap between germline ends came to 8 bases. The CDR3 has 14 residues. CDR3 in amino acids: CASSLYRNNEKLFF. The CDR3 DNA reads as TGCGCCAGCAGCTTGTACAGAAATAATGAAAAACTGTTTTTT.

With respect to this clone: The sample carries other DNA sequences with the same CDR3. The chain uses TRBV30 and TRBJ1-3, with a possible D match to TRBD1 (5 bases). In germline, CDR1 is GTSNPN, CDR2 SVGIG (reference sequence). This CDR3 has 13 residues. This chain's CDR3 is CGHGGASGNTIYF. CDR3 sequence (DNA): TGTGGTCATGGGGGTGCCTCTGGAAACACCATATATTTT.